This TCR beta chain was sequenced for a study of T cell repertoires in ileal Crohn's disease. The germline V and J ends were trimmed by 3 bases and 12 bases, with 18 bases remaining between them. CDR3 length: 14 amino acids. CDR1 is GTSNPN, CDR2 SVGIG, per germline (reference sequence). Produced via immunoSEQ multiplex PCR; TCRdb's table is partial and in-frame only. The sample consists of under 20,000 clones, 70% to 90% of them appearing once. The sequencing sample was made of ileal tissue. The receptor comes from an adult with Crohn's disease. The chain uses TRBV30 and TRBJ1-6; D gene unclear. CDR3 sequence reads: CAWSAIRGDGPLHF. The CDR3 coding sequence is TGTGCCTGGAGCGCAATCCGGGGAGATGGACCCCTCCACTTT.